This T cell receptor (beta chain) was found in a study of blood T cell repertoires in COVID-19. Overall study: PBMCs, B-cell-depleted T cells, or T cells were the source of the cDNA or gDNA that made up the material.

This CDR3 has 13 amino acids. V lost 3 bases and J lost 6, with 11 bases in between. The method was immunoSEQ multiplex PCR; TCRdb's version includes in-frame clones alone and lacks a portion of them. The sample has some 260,000 clones; 88% are singletons. The specimen sequenced was peripheral blood. The chain recombines TRBV12-3 or TRBV12-4 with TRBJ1-2, with D perhaps matching TRBD1 (5 bases). The clonotype was recovered from a woman in her seventies with COVID-19, enrolled during active disease. The CDR3 protein is CASSFRGDNGYTF. CDR3 DNA sequence: TGTGCCAGCAGTTTTCGGGGGGATAATGGCTACACCTTC.